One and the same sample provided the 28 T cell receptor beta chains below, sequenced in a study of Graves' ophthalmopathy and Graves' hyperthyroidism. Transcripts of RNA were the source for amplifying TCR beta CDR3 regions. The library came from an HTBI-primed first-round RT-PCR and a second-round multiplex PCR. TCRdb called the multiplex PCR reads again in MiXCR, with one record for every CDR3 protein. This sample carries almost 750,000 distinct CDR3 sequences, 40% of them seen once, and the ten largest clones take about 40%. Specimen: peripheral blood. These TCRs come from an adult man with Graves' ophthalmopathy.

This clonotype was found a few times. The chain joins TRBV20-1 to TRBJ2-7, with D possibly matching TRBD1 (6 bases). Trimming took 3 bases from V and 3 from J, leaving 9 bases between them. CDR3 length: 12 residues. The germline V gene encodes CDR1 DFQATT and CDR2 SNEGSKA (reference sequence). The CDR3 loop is CSASNRDYEQYF. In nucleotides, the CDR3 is TGCAGTGCTAGCAACAGGGACTACGAGCAGTACTTC.

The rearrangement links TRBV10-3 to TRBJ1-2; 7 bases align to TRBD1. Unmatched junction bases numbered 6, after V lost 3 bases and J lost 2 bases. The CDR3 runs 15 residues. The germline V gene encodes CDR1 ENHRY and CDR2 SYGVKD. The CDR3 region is CAISDATDRNYGYTF. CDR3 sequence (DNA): TGTGCCATCAGTGACGCAACGGACAGGAACTATGGCTACACCTTC.

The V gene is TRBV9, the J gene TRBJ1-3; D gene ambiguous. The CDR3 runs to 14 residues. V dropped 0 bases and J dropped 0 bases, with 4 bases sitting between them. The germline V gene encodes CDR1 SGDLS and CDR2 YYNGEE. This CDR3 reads CASSVAYSGNTIYF. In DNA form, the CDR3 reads TGTGCCAGCAGCGTAGCGTACTCTGGAAACACCATATATTTT.

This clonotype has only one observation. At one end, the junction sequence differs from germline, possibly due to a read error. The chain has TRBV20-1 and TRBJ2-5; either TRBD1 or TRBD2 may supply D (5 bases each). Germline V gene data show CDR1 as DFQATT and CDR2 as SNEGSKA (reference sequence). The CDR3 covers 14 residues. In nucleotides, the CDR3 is TGCAGTGCTGGGTGCCCGGGACCACAAGAGACCCAGGACTTC. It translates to CSAGCPGPQETQDF.

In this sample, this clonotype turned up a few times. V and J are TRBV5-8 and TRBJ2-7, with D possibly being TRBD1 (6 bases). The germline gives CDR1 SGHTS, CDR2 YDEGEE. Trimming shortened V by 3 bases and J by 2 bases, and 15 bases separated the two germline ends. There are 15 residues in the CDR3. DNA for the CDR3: TGTGCCAGCAGCTCGCACCGGGACACAGCCTACGAGCAGTACTTC. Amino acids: CASSSHRDTAYEQYF.

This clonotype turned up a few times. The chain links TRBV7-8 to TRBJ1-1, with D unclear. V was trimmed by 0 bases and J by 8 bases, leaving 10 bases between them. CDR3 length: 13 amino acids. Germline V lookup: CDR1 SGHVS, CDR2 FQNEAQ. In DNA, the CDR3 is TGTGCCAGCAGCTTAGCGGGCAGACGGGAAGCTTTCTTT. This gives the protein CASSLAGRREAFF.

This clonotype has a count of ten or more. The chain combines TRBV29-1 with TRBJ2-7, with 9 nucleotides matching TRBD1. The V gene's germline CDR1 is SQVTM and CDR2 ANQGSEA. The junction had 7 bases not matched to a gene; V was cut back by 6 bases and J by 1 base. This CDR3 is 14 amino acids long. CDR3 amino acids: CSVDRGTGSYEQYF. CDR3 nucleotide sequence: TGCAGCGTCGACCGCGGGACAGGGTCCTACGAGCAGTACTTC.

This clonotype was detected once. The CDR3 sequence: CASSQEDVSFVGGGSAGYTF. CDR3 coding DNA: TGTGCCAGCAGCCAAGAAGATGTGAGTTTCGTCGGGGGCGGGTCGGCTGGCTACACCTTC. V usage is TRBV14 and J usage is TRBJ1-2; TRBD1 might be the D (6 bases). The germline V and J ends were trimmed by 0 bases and 7 bases, with 30 bases remaining between them. The CDR3 totals 20 residues. CDR1 is SGHDN and CDR2 is FVKESK in the germline V gene.

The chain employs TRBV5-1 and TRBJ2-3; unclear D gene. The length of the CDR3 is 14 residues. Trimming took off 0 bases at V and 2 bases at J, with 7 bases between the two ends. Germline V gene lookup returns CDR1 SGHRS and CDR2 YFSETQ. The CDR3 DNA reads TGCGCCAGCAGCTTGGGGGCCTACACAGATACGCAGTATTTT. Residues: CASSLGAYTDTQYF.

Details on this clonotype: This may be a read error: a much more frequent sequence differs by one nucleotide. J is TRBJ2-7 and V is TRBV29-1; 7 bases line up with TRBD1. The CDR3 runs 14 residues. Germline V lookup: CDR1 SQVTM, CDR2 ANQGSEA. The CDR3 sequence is CSVCWTGSQDERYF. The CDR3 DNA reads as TGCAGCGTTTGTTGGACAGGAAGTCAAGACGAGCGGTACTTC.

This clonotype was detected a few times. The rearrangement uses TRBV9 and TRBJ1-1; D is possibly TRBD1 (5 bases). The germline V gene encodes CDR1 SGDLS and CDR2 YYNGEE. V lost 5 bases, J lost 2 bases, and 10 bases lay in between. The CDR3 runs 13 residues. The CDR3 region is CASRSTANTEAFF. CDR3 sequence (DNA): TGTGCCAGCAGGTCGACAGCAAACACTGAAGCTTTCTTT.

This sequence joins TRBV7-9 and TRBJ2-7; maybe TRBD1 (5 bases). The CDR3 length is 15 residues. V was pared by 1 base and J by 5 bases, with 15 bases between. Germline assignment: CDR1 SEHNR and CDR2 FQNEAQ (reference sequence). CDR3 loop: CASSLDLTVGNEQYF. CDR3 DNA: TGTGCCAGCAGCTTAGATCTGACAGTTGGTAACGAGCAGTACTTC.

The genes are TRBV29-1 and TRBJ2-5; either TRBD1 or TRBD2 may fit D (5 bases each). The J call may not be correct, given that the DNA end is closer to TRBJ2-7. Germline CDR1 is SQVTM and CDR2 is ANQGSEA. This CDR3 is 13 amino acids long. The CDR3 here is CSVDGTAFYEQYF. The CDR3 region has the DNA TGCAGCGTTGACGGGACGGCTTTCTACGAGCAGTACTTC.

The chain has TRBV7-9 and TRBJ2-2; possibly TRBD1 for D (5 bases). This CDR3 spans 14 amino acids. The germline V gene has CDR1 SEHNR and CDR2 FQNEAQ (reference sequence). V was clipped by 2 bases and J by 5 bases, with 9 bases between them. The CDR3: CASSLNTGTGELFF. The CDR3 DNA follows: TGTGCCAGCAGCTTAAATACAGGAACCGGGGAGCTGTTTTTT.

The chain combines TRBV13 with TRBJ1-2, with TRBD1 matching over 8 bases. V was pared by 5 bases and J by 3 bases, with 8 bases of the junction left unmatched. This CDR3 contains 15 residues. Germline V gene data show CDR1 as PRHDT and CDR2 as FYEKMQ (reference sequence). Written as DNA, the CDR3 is TGTGCCAGCAGCCAGAAGGCAGGGGGCCACTATGGCTACACCTTC. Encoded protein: CASSQKAGGHYGYTF.

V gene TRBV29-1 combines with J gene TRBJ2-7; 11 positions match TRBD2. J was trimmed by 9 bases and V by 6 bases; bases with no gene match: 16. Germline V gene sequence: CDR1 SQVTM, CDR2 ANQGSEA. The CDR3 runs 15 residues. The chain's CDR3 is CSVEQGASGGHGQYF. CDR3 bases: TGCAGCGTCGAACAGGGGGCTAGCGGGGGGCACGGGCAGTACTTC.

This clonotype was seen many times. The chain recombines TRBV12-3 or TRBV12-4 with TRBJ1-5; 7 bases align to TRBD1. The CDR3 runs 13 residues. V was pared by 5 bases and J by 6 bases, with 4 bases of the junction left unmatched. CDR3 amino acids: CASSERDSQPQHF. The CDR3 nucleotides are TGTGCCAGCAGTGAGAGGGACAGTCAGCCCCAGCATTTT.

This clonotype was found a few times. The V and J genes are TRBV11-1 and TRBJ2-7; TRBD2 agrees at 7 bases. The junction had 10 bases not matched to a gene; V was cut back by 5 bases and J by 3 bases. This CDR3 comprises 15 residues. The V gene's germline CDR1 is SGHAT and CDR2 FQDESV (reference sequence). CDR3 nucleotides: TGTGCCAGCAGCCCCGTCGGGAGGTTAAGCTACGAGCAGTACTTC. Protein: CASSPVGRLSYEQYF.

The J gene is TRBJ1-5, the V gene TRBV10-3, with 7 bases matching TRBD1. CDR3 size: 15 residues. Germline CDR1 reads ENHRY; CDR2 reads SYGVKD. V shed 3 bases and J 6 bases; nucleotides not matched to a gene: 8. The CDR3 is CAISDMRQGFQPQHF. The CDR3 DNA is TGTGCCATCAGTGATATGAGACAGGGTTTTCAGCCCCAGCATTTT.

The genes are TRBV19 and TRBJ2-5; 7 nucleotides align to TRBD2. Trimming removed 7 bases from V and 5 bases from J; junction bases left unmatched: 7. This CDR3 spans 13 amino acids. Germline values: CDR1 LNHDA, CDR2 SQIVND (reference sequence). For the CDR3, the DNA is TGTGCCAGTAAGTCTACGGGAGGCGAGACCCAGTACTTC. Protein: CASKSTGGETQYF. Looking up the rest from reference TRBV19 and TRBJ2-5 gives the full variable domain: DGGITQSPKYLFRKEGQNVTLSCEQNLNHDAMYWYRQDPGQGLRLIYYSQIVNDFQKGDIAEGYSVSREKKESFPLTVTSAQKNPTAFYLCASKSTGGETQYFGPGTRLLVL.

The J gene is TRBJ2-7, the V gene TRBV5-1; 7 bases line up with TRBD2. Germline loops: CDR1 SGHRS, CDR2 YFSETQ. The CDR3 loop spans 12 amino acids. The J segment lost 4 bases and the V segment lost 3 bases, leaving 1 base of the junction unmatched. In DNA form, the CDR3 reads TGCGCCAGCAGCTGGGAGGGATACGAGCAGTACTTC. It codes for CASSWEGYEQYF.

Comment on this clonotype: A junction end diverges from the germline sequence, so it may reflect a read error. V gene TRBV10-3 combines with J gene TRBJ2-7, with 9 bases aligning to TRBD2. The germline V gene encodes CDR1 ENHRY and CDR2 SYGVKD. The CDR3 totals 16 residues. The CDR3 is CASSYSHLAGSYEQYF. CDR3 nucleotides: TGTGCCAGCAGTTACTCGCATCTAGCGGGATCCTACGAGCAGTACTTC.

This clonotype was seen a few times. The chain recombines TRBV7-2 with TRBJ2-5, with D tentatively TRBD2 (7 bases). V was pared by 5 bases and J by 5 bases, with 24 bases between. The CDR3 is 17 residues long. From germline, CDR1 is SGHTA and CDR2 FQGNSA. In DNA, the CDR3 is TGTGCCAGCAGCGCGGGCCCTAGGGGGGGTTGGTCGGAGACCCAGTACTTC. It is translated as CASSAGPRGGWSETQYF.

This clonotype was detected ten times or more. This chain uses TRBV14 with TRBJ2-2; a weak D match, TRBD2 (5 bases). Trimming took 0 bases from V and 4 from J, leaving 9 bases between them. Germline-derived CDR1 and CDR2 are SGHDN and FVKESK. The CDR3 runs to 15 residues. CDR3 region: CASSQDYSVTGELFF. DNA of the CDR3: TGTGCCAGCAGCCAAGATTATAGCGTCACCGGGGAGCTGTTTTTT.

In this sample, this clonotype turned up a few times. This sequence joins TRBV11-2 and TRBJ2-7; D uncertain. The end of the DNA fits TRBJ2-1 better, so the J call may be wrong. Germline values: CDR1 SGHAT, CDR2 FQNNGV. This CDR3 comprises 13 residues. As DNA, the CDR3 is TGTGCCAGCAGCTTAGGGAGCTTCAATGAGCAGTTCTTC. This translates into CASSLGSFNEQFF.

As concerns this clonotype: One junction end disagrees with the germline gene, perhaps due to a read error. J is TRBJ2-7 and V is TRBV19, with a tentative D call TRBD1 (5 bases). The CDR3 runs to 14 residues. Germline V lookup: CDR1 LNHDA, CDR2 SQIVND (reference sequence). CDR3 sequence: CAGSIWQGPYEQYF. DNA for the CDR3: TGTGCCGGTAGTATCTGGCAGGGCCCCTACGAGCAGTACTTC.

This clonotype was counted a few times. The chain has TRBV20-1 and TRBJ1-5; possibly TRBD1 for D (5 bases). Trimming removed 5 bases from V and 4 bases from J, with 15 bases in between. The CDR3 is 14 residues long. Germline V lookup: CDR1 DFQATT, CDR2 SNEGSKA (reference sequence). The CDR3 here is CSASTAGLNQPQHF. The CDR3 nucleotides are TGCAGTGCTTCGACAGCAGGTCTAAATCAGCCCCAGCATTTT.

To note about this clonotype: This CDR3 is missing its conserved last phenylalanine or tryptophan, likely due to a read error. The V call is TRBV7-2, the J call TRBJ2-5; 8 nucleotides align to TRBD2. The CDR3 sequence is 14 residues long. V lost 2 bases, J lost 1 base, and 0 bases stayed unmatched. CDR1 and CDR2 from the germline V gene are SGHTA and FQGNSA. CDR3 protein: CASSLTSGQETQYL. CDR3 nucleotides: TGTGCCAGCAGCTTAACTAGCGGCCAAGAGACCCAGTACCTC.